This TCR beta chain was sequenced during a study of blood T cell repertoires in COVID-19 (dated by TCRdb to 2019 to 2021). Regarding the complete study: The collaborator samples originated in the United States, Italy and Spain and spanned the acute and convalescent phases of COVID-19. HLA class I and class II types, where available, came from metadata supplied by the sample provider rather than from assay-based typing. The samples were drawn from two sources: the first 160 participants of the ongoing ImmuneRACE study, and 1,000 to 1,500 subjects contributed by 6 global collaborators. Deeply sampled blood TCRbeta repertoires from subjects exposed to, actively infected with, or recovered from COVID-19 were included in the dataset. The material from the prospective study consisted of cDNA or gDNA derived from T cells, B-cell-depleted T cells, or PBMCs. The repertoires were released in a freely available public database intended as a resource for research on the immune response to SARS-CoV-2. The sample metadata nearly always contained a de-identified subject ID, COVID-19 status, age in years and sex.

Compared with germline, V lacks 3 bases and J lacks 5 bases; bases without a gene match: 5. Measured from the cysteine to the phenylalanine, the CDR3 is 15 residues long. Here the CDR3 DNA is all that survives: 45 bases in frame from base 1. Based on the germline V gene (reference sequence), the CDR1 and CDR2 sequences are SGHNT and YYREEE. The immunoSEQ Assay, a bias-controlled multiplex PCR, was used to amplify TCRbeta CDR3 regions from genomic DNA. In the source study's methods: The number of nucleated cells in each sample was estimated from the amplification of reference gene primers within the assay. Sequence reads were collapsed and filtered to measure the absolute abundance of every unique TCRbeta CDR3 rearrangement. For each sample, productive Simpson clonality was calculated by taking the square root of Simpson's diversity index across productive rearrangements. Entries here come from immuneACCESS through TCRdb and include only in-frame sequences with V and J called. Some clones fail to appear in such tables; in the studies checked, an unresolved V gene covers under half of the shortfall, and the cause of the remainder is unknown. The D gene and trimming were derived from the DNA, and the V and J assignments and clone size from that table. The sample contains about 250,000 clones, almost 85% of them found a single time. Clones ranked in the top ten supply 4% of the sample.

Whole blood was collected in K2EDTA tubes by collaborating institutions according to the institutions' own protocols. Collaborator samples were shipped for TCRbeta analysis as frozen whole blood, isolated PBMCs, or DNA extracted from either sample type. Study-wide conclusions, independent of this receptor: The amount of clinical and demographic metadata varied by source and participant and was provided uncurated.

As regards this clone: Its antigen is not yet known. No qualities accompany the bases; no much larger clone lies one base away.

Sequenced: peripheral blood. The receptor chain draws on TRBV5-4 and TRBJ1-4; 9 middle bases align to TRBD1. The clonotype was recovered from a middle-aged man with acute or convalescent COVID-19. This receptor carries the CDR3 CASSWGQGLNEKLFF. At the DNA level, the sequence is TGTGCCAGCAGCTGGGGACAGGGTTTAAATGAAAAACTGTTTTTT. The full variable domain, completed from the reference TRBV5-4 and TRBJ1-4 proteins outside the CDR3, reads ETGVTQSPTHLIKTRGQQVTLRCSSQSGHNTVSWYQQALGQGPQFIFQYYREEENGRGNFPPRFSGLQFPNYSSELNVNALELDDSALYLCASSWGQGLNEKLFFGSGTQLSVL.